Sequencing of this T cell receptor (beta chain) was carried out in a study of blood T cell repertoires in COVID-19. Under the authors' procedure: Estimates of nucleated cell counts were drawn from the amplification of reference gene primers. Produced via immunoSEQ multiplex PCR; TCRdb's table is partial and in-frame only. That table is the source of V, J and clone size, and D and trimming were worked out from the DNA. This table holds around 310,000 clones, 89% found once. The age range of participants was about 18 to 95 years, with residence in approximately 25 US areas. Allocation to cohorts depended on clinical history reported by the participants. Resolution of symptoms, clearance, or two negative PCRs was present in recovered Cohort 3 donors. The CDR3 is 15 residues long. Germline V lookup: CDR1 LNHDA, CDR2 SQIVND (reference sequence). V lost 3 bases to trimming and J lost 2 bases, with 13 bases between them.

This clonotype was sampled from a woman between 25 and 40 years old who had recovered from COVID-19. Source material: PBMCs or T cells enriched from blood (not recorded which). The rearrangement links TRBV19 to TRBJ1-2; D uncertain. The CDR3 spells CASSISGNGNYGYTF. Written as DNA, the CDR3 is TGTGCCAGTAGTATTTCCGGGAATGGAAACTATGGCTACACCTTC.